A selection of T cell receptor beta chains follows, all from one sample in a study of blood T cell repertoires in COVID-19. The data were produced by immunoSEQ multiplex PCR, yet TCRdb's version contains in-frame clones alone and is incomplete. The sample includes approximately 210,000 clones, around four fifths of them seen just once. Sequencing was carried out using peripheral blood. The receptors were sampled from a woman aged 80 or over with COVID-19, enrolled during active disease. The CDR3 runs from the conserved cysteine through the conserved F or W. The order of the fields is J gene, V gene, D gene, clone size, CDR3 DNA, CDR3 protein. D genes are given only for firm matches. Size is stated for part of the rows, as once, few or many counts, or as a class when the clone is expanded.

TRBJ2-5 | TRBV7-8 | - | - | TGTGCCAGCAGCATCCAGGAGACCCAGTACTTC | CASSIQETQYF
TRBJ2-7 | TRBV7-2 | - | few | TGTGCCAGCAGCCCACAGGGTACCCCCCTCACCGAGCAGTACTTC | CASSPQGTPLTEQYF
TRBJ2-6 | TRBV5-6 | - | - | TGTGCCAGCAGCGTGAGGTCTTCTGGGGCCAACGTCCTGACTTTC | CASSVRSSGANVLTF
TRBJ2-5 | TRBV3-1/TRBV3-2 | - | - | TGTGCCAGCAGCCAACAGGGGCCGGGGGAGACCCAGTACTTC | CASSQQGPGETQYF
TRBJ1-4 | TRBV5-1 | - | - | TGCGCCAGCAGCTTGGAGACAGCAACTAATGAAAAACTGTTTTTT | CASSLETATNEKLFF
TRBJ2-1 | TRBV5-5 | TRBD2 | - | TGTGCCAGCAGCCGCCTGACTAGCGGGAGTTACAATGAGCAGTTCTTC | CASSRLTSGSYNEQFF
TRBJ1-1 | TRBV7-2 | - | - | TGTGCCAGCAGCGATCAGGTGAACACTGAAGCTTTCTTT | CASSDQVNTEAFF
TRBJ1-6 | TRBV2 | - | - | TGTGCCAGCAGTGCTTACGGGATTAATAATTCACCCCTCCACTTT | CASSAYGINNSPLHF
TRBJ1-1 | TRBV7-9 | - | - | TGTGCCAGCAGCTTAGGCCGGTTCACTGAAGCTTTCTTT | CASSLGRFTEAFF
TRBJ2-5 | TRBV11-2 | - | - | TGTGCCAGCAGCTTAGCTGGCAGGGTAGGGAAGCAAGAGACCCAGTACTTC | CASSLAGRVGKQETQYF
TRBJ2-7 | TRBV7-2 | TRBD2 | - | TGTGCCAGCAGCTTAGCGGGCGGGGGGGTGTCCTACGAGCAGTACTTC | CASSLAGGGVSYEQYF
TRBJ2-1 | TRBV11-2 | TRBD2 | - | TGTGCCAGCAGCTTAGGTCTAGCGGGGGGCCACAATGAGCAGTTCTTC | CASSLGLAGGHNEQFF
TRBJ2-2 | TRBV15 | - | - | TGTGCCACCAGCAGGACAGACCAAAGGGGCACCGGGGAGCTGTTTTTT | CATSRTDQRGTGELFF
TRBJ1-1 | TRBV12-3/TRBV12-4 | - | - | TGTGCCAGCAGTTTAAACATTGAAGCTTTCTTT | CASSLNIEAFF
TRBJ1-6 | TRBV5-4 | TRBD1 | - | TGTGCCAGCAGCCCCGGCAGGGGGCAAAATTCACCCCTCCACTTT | CASSPGRGQNSPLHF
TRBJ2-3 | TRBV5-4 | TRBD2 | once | TGTGCCAGCAGCTTCTTACGGGGGGGCCTGGATACGCAGTATTTT | CASSFLRGGLDTQYF
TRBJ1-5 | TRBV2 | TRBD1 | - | TGTGCCAGCAGTAGGGGGCGAGGTCAGCCCCAGCATTTT | CASSRGRGQPQHF
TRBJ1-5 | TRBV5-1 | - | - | TGCGCCAGCAGCTTGGACGGGGGAGGCAATCAGCCCCAGCATTTT | CASSLDGGGNQPQHF
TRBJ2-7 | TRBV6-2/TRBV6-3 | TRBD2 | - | TGTGCCAGCAGTTGGGGGGGTAGGGGCATCTACGAGCAGTACTTC | CASSWGGRGIYEQYF
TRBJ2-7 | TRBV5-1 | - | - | TGCGCCAGCAGCTTGAACAGGAACTACGAGCAGTACTTC | CASSLNRNYEQYF
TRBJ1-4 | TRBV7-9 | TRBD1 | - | TGTGCCAGCAGTGGACAGGCACGATTTGTGAAACTGTTTTTT | CASSGQARFVKLFF
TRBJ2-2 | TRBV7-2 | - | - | TGTGCCAGCAGCTTAGCGCCTACGGGGAACACCGGGGAGCTGTTTTTT | CASSLAPTGNTGELFF
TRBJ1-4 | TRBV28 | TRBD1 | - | TGTGCCAGCAGGAGACAGGGCCCTAATGAAAAACTGTTTTTT | CASRRQGPNEKLFF
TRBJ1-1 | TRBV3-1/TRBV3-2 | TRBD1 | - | TGTGCCAGCAGCCAAGGAGGACAGGGGCGAAAAGCTTTCTTT | CASSQGGQGRKAFF
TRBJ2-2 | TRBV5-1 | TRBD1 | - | TGCGCCAGCAGCCACCGGGACAGGGCCACCGGGGAGCTGTTTTTT | CASSHRDRATGELFF
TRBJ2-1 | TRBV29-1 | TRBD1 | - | TGCCTCTTTGGGGGACAGGGGGCGCGGGATGAGCAGTTCTTC | CLFGGQGARDEQFF
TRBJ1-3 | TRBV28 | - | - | TGTGCCAGCAGTTTGGTGGGGACTTCTGGAAACACCATATATTTT | CASSLVGTSGNTIYF
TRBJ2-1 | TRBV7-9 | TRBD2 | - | TGTGCCAGCCAGCCGAGATCTAGCGGGGCATACAATGAGCAGTTCTTC | CASQPRSSGAYNEQFF
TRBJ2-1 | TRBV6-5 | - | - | TGTGCCAGCAGGGAGAGCGGTACGAGCTACAATGAGCAGTTCTTC | CASRESGTSYNEQFF
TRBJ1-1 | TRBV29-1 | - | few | TGCAGCGTCACCGGACCGGGAGATACTGAAGCTTTCTTT | CSVTGPGDTEAFF
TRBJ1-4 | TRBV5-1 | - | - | TGCGCCAGCAGCTTGGAGGGCAGGGGTGGTGAAAAACTGTTTTTT | CASSLEGRGGEKLFF
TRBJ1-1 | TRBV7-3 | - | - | TGTGCCAGCAGCTTATTGAGGGAGACTGAAGCTTTCTTT | CASSLLRETEAFF
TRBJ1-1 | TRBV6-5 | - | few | TGTGCCAGCAGTTATGGAGGGTACACTGAAGCTTTCTTT | CASSYGGYTEAFF